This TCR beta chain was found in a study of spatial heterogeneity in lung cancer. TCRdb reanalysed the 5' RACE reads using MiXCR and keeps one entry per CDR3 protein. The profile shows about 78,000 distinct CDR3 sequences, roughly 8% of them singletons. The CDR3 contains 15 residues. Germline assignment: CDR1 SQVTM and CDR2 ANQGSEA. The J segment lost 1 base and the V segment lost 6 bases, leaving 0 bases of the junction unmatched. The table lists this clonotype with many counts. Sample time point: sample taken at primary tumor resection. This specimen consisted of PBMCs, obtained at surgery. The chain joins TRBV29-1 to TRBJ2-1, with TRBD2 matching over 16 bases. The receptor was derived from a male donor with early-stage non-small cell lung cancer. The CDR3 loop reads CSVGLAGGSYNEQFF. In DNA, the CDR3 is TGCAGCGTGGGACTAGCGGGAGGGTCCTACAATGAGCAGTTCTTC.